This T cell receptor (beta chain) was sequenced in a study of OX40 agonist ivuxolimab in advanced cancers. Some background on the complete study: The costimulatory receptor OX40 (CD134) was targeted by ivuxolimab, a fully human IgG2 agonistic monoclonal antibody. Partial responses occurred in three dose-escalation patients: two with cutaneous melanoma and one with hepatocellular carcinoma. Peripheral TCRbeta sequencing was intended to test whether TCR sequence diversity was altered and clonal T-cell expansion was caused by ivuxolimab. The dose-escalation cohort was around 83% male with a mean age of 60 years, ranging from roughly 20 to 80. Intravenous ivuxolimab was administered to patients every 2 weeks at six dose levels: 0.01, 0.1, 0.3, 1.5, 3 and 10 mg/kg. Of the approximately 54 dose-escalation patients, hepatocellular carcinoma was present in approximately 20, melanoma in around 15, renal cell carcinoma in 9 and head and neck cancer in 9. The paper covers the monotherapy dose-escalation part of the phase I ivuxolimab trial, which included N of about 51 patients. Prior anti-PD-1, anti-PD-L1 or anti-CTLA-4 therapy was permitted, and checkpoint inhibitors had been received by about two fifths of dose-escalation patients.

Overall results and qualifications from the work: At doses of 0.1 to 3.0 mg/kg, clonal expansion of both CD4+ and CD8+ T cells in blood was seen between baseline and week 6. Low levels of normalized T-cell clonal expansion were also shown by some nonresponding patients. After ivuxolimab, expanded clones were on average more numerous among CD8+ T cells than among CD4+ T cells. Which antigens the clonally expanded peripheral T cells were specific for was not determined. Partial responders in the 0.1-3.0 mg/kg groups had among the lowest normalized peripheral clonal expansion, especially among CD8+ T cells.

Patients with a history of autoimmune disease or receiving systemic immunosuppression were excluded from the trial. In every dose cohort, peripheral blood was drawn for TCR sequencing at baseline, cycle 4 day 1, and cycle 7 day 1. The samples were drawn from a first-in-human, open-label, multicenter phase I dose-escalation trial of ivuxolimab. Adults with locally advanced or metastatic melanoma, renal cell carcinoma, hepatocellular carcinoma or head and neck squamous cell carcinoma were enrolled in the trial. Before TCR sequencing, CD4+ T cells and CD8+ T cells were sorted from peripheral blood as separate populations. Genomic DNA was extracted from sorted cells for sequencing of the TCRbeta CDR3 region. TCRbeta CDR3 regions were sequenced using the immunoSEQ Assay. TCRdb retrieved this table from immuneACCESS and kept in-frame rearrangements only. Not all clones are present; in checked studies, unresolved V genes account for under half, and no reason is known for the remainder. The sample yields tens of thousands of clones; roughly 91% were counted once. Clones ranked in the top ten supply around 0.29% of the sample.

About this clone: Its binding antigen is unknown. Per-base quality was not reported, and no clone a single base away is much larger than it.

Trimming accounts for 3 bases at V and 4 bases at J, while the number of junction bases matched to no gene is 7. From a lookup of the germline V gene (reference sequence), CDR1 and CDR2 are LNHDA and SQIVND. From the cysteine through the phenylalanine, the CDR3 covers 16 amino acids. Just CDR3 DNA is preserved here, 48 bases in frame from base 1. This chain joins TRBV19 to TRBJ1-5; 9 nucleotides in the junction match TRBD1. Material: CD4+ or CD8+ T cells sorted from blood, obtained in a trial of the OX40 agonist ivuxolimab. The TCR comes from an adult with an advanced solid tumor such as melanoma, head and neck, liver or kidney cancer. Here is the DNA: TGTGCCAGTAGTATCCTCGGGACAGGGAATAATCAGCCCCAGCATTTT. Its translation reads: CASSILGTGNNQPQHF.